One sample yielded the 21 T cell receptor beta chains listed below, sequenced in a study of technical replicates of blood from a handful of donors (dated by TCRdb to 2017 to 2019). Library construction relied on the immunoSEQ multiplex PCR assay. The table comes from immuneACCESS by way of TCRdb, which keeps in-frame sequences with V and J called. Part of the clones is missing from these tables; in studies checked, under half for an unresolved V gene and the rest for unknown reasons. The sample table contains tens of thousands of clones; only one count was recorded for 92% of them. Around 0.42% of the sample rests with the top ten. Sequencing input: T cells isolated from PBMCs. The receptor set was obtained from a human donor in good health.

J is TRBJ2-7 and V is TRBV4-1; the D gene is possibly TRBD2 (6 bases). Germline V gives CDR1 MGHRA, CDR2 YSYEKL. Trimming removed 4 bases at V and 5 bases at J, with 12 bases between. The CDR3 is 13 residues long. This CDR3 is CASSRGTFNEQYF. As DNA, the CDR3 is TGCGCCAGCAGCCGCGGGACTTTCAACGAGCAGTACTTC.

The chain links TRBV27 to TRBJ1-5; the match to TRBD1 covers 7 bases. CDR3 length: 17 residues. Germline V gives CDR1 MNHEY, CDR2 SMNVEV (reference sequence). V trimming: 7 bases; J trimming: 2 bases; junction bases outside the gene matches: 14. The CDR3 spells CASIPLGGEIGNQPQHF. CDR3 DNA: TGTGCCAGCATTCCATTAGGGGGCGAGATCGGCAATCAGCCCCAGCATTTT.

The chain uses TRBV11-3 and TRBJ2-2; 9 bases agree with TRBD2. The CDR3 sequence is 15 residues long. The V and J ends lost 0 bases and 7 bases, in that order; junction bases with no gene match: 3. Germline-derived CDR1 and CDR2 are SGHNT and YENEEA. The CDR3, as DNA: TGTGCCAGCAGCTTAGAAGGCGGGAGGGGCGGGGAGCTGTTTTTT. Protein: CASSLEGGRGGELFF. Full variable domain (outside the CDR3, taken from reference TRBV11-3 and TRBJ2-2): EAGVVQSPRYKIIEKKQPVAFWCNPISGHNTLYWYLQNLGQGPELLIRYENEEAVDDSQLPKDRFSAERLKGVDSTLKIQPAELGDSAVYLCASSLEGGRGGELFFGEGSRLTVL.

The gene calls are TRBV27 and TRBJ2-7, with unresolved D. The germline gives CDR1 MNHEY, CDR2 SMNVEV (reference sequence). V shed 5 bases and J shed 2 bases, with 10 bases lying between them. CDR3 size: 13 residues. The CDR3, as DNA: TGTGCCAGCAGTCCATACGAGGCCTACGAGCAGTACTTC. It translates to CASSPYEAYEQYF.

The V call is TRBV19, the J call TRBJ1-2; a possible D gene is TRBD1 (6 bases). V was trimmed by 6 bases and J by 4 bases, leaving 12 bases between them. CDR1 and CDR2 (germline): LNHDA, SQIVND (reference sequence). The CDR3 spans 13 residues. In DNA form, the CDR3 reads TGTGCCAGTAGGATTACAGGGTCCTATGGCTACACCTTC. Its translation is CASRITGSYGYTF.

The CDR3 nucleotides are TGCGCCAGCAGCCCAGGGAGGGGCTACACCTTC. Its translation is CASSPGRGYTF. The J gene is TRBJ1-2, the V gene TRBV4-3, with D tentatively TRBD1 (5 bases). The CDR3 is made up of 11 amino acids. Between the trimmed V and J ends, which lost 4 bases and 8 bases, there was a span of 8 bases. The germline V gene encodes CDR1 LGHNA and CDR2 YSLEER.

The rearrangement links TRBV9 to TRBJ1-2, with 7 nucleotides matching TRBD1. Trimming cost V 0 bases and J 6 bases; bases outside gene matches: 11. Germline CDR1 and CDR2: SGDLS and YYNGEE. CDR3 length: 16 amino acids. The CDR3, as DNA: TGTGCCAGCAGCGTAGGTCACGGGACAGTAGTCCATGGCTACACCTTC. It encodes CASSVGHGTVVHGYTF.

This chain links TRBV5-1 with TRBJ2-1; 8 bases are shared with TRBD1. There are 15 residues in the CDR3. Per germline, CDR1 SGHRS and CDR2 YFSETQ. V shed 4 bases, J shed 1 base, and the junction held 4 bases outside the gene matches. The CDR3 sequence: CASSKTGESYNEQFF. For the CDR3, the DNA is TGCGCCAGCAGCAAGACAGGGGAGTCCTACAATGAGCAGTTCTTC.

V gene TRBV7-2 combines with J gene TRBJ1-2, with D tentatively TRBD1 (6 bases). CDR1 is SGHTA, CDR2 FQGNSA, per germline. CDR3 length: 15 amino acids. Trimming pared 2 bases from V and 8 bases from J, leaving 18 bases between. CDR3 nucleotides: TGTGCCAGCAGCTTAAGTGGGGGCGCGATAAGCGGCTACACCTTC. It is translated as CASSLSGGAISGYTF.

This chain uses TRBV7-8 with TRBJ2-7; maybe TRBD1 (5 bases). Trimming cost V 1 base and J 2 bases, with 6 bases left between them. Germline CDR1 and CDR2: SGHVS and FQNEAQ. This CDR3 comprises 13 residues. DNA of the CDR3: TGTGCCAGCAGCTTAGAGGGGACCTACGAGCAGTACTTC. Its translation is CASSLEGTYEQYF.

The chain combines TRBV19 with TRBJ2-1, with TRBD2 matching 10 bases. The V segment lost 5 bases and the J segment 3 bases; nucleotides outside the gene matches: 7. The germline CDR1 and CDR2 sequences are LNHDA and SQIVND (reference sequence). The CDR3 covers 16 residues. CDR3 region: CASSPLAGEFYNEQFF. The DNA of the CDR3 is TGTGCCAGTAGTCCTCTAGCGGGAGAGTTCTACAATGAGCAGTTCTTC.

With respect to this clone: Compared with germline, one end of the junction differs, possibly owing to a read error. The V and J genes are TRBV28 and TRBJ1-1, with unresolved D. This CDR3 is built from 12 residues. Germline CDR1 reads MDHEN; CDR2 reads SYDVKM. CDR3 DNA sequence: TGCCTAACGTCGTCGCCGAACACTGAAGCTTTCTTT. This codes for CLTSSPNTEAFF.

This clone was recorded once. CDR3 amino acids: CASSSYTYEQYF. The DNA of the CDR3 is TGTGCCAGCAGTTCCTATACCTACGAGCAGTACTTC. The V and J genes are TRBV28 and TRBJ2-7; D is ambiguous. Looked up from germline, CDR1 is MDHEN and CDR2 is SYDVKM. The CDR3 spans 12 residues. With 4 bases removed from V and 2 bases from J, the gap between germline ends came to 6 bases.

This clone was picked up one time. The chain employs TRBV6-5 and TRBJ1-1; D possibly corresponds to TRBD1 (5 bases). CDR1 is MNHEY, CDR2 SVGAGI, per germline. V dropped 2 bases and J dropped 2 bases, with 15 bases sitting between them. This CDR3 region has 16 residues. The CDR3, as DNA: TGTGCCAGCAGTTACAGGTTTATTAGGGGCAACACTGAAGCTTTCTTT. It encodes CASSYRFIRGNTEAFF.

The V gene is TRBV29-1, the J gene TRBJ1-1; D is uncertain. The V gene's germline CDR1 is SQVTM and CDR2 ANQGSEA. The germline V and J ends were trimmed by 5 bases and 1 base, with 14 bases remaining between them. The CDR3 extends over 14 amino acids. In DNA form, the CDR3 reads TGCAGCGTTCTGACTAGGTTCACGAACACTGAAGCTTTCTTT. It encodes CSVLTRFTNTEAFF. Based on the CDR3 plus reference TRBV29-1 and TRBJ1-1, the full variable domain is SAVISQKPSRDICQRGTSLTIQCQVDSQVTMMFWYRQQPGQSLTLIATANQGSEATYESGFVIDKFPISRPNLTFSTLTVSNMSPEDSSIYLCSVLTRFTNTEAFFGQGTRLTVV.

This rearrangement joins TRBV9 to TRBJ2-7; the D gene is possibly TRBD2 (5 bases). CDR1 is SGDLS, CDR2 YYNGEE, per germline. CDR3 length equals 15 residues. V gave up 3 bases and J gave up 5 bases, with 18 bases separating them. CDR3 amino acids: CASSAREGVADEQYF. CDR3 nucleotide sequence: TGTGCCAGCAGCGCCCGAGAGGGTGTCGCCGACGAGCAGTACTTC.

Only one count was recorded for this clone. The chain combines TRBV30 with TRBJ1-4; unclear D gene. The CDR3 is 14 amino acids. Germline values: CDR1 GTSNPN, CDR2 SVGIG (reference sequence). The V gene lost 3 bases and the J gene lost 5 bases, with 13 bases spanning the gap. The DNA of the CDR3 is TGTGCCTGGAGGAGAGACATGACCAATGAAAAACTGTTTTTT. This codes for CAWRRDMTNEKLFF. Looking up the rest from reference TRBV30 and TRBJ1-4 gives the full variable domain: SQTIHQWPATLVQPVGSPLSLECTVEGTSNPNLYWYRQAAGRGLQLLFYSVGIGQISSEVPQNLSASRPQDRQFILSSKKLLLSDSGFYLCAWRRDMTNEKLFFGSGTQLSVL.

The chain carries TRBV12-5 and TRBJ2-1; TRBD2 might be the D (5 bases). The V gene lost 3 bases and the J gene lost 0 bases, with 12 bases spanning the gap. Per germline, CDR1 LGHNT and CDR2 FRNRAP. The CDR3 is 16 amino acids. This CDR3 is CASGFVLAGSYNEQFF. The CDR3 DNA is TGTGCTAGTGGTTTTGTACTGGCGGGCTCCTACAATGAGCAGTTCTTC.

J is TRBJ2-6 and V is TRBV7-2, with a tentative D call TRBD2 (5 bases). Germline V gives CDR1 SGHTA, CDR2 FQGNSA. There are 16 residues in the CDR3. Trimming left V 7 bases short and J 0 bases short, with 13 bases between. Here the CDR3 reads CASILGRDSGANVLTF. CDR3 nucleotides: TGTGCCAGCATACTAGGACGGGACTCTGGGGCCAACGTCCTGACTTTC. Drawing the rest from reference TRBV7-2 and TRBJ2-6, the complete variable domain is GAGVSQSPSNKVTEKGKDVELRCDPISGHTALYWYRQSLGQGLEFLIYFQGNSAPDKSGLPSDRFSAERTGGSVSTLTIQRTQQEDSAVYLCASILGRDSGANVLTFGAGSRLTVL.

This clone was recorded once. This rearrangement joins TRBV6-4 to TRBJ2-1; TRBD2 agrees at 14 bases. After removal of 4 bases from V and 8 bases from J, the junction contained 10 bases not matched to a gene. Germline V CDR1 and CDR2: MRHNA, SNTAGT. The CDR3 contains 17 residues. The CDR3 DNA follows: TGTGCCAGCAGTGTCCACGGGGGGACTAGCGGGAGTGATGAGCAGTTCTTC. Protein product: CASSVHGGTSGSDEQFF.

This chain connects TRBV4-1 to TRBJ1-3; TRBD1 aligns across 7 bases. This CDR3 contains 15 residues. Trimming at V came to 0 bases and at J to 1 base, leaving 0 bases not matched to a gene. Germline CDR1 is MGHRA and CDR2 is YSYEKL. The CDR3 region is CASSQETGSGNTIYF. CDR3 nucleotides: TGCGCCAGCAGCCAAGAGACAGGGTCTGGAAACACCATATATTTT.